Sequencing of this T cell receptor beta chain was carried out in a study of control samples from healthy donors and cancer patients. Profiled with immunoSEQ multiplex PCR; TCRdb holds only in-frame clones, not every one. The sample lists more than 140,000 clones, 94% occurring once. The TCR originated in a man aged 35 to 55 in good health. The sample comprised blood.

The CDR3 region is CASSVAPTGDNEQFF. The CDR3 bases are TGTGCCAGCAGCGTCGCGCCGACAGGGGACAATGAGCAGTTCTTC. This chain uses TRBV9 with TRBJ2-1; 8 bases are a match to TRBD1. Trimming took 2 bases from V and 5 from J; bases not matched to a gene: 6. The CDR3 extends over 15 amino acids. Germline CDR1 is SGDLS and CDR2 is YYNGEE.